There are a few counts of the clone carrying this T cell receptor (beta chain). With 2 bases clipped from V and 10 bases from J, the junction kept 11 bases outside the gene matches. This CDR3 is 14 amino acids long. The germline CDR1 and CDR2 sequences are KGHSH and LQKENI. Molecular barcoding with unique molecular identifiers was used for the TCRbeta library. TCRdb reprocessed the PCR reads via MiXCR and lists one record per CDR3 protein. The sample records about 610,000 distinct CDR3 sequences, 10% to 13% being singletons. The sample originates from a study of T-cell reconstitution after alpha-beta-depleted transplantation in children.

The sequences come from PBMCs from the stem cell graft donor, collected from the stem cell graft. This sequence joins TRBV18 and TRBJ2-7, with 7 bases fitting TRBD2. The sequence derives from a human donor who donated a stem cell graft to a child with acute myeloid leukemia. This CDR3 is CASSPWTSDKEQYF. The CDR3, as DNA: TGTGCCAGCTCACCATGGACTAGTGATAAGGAACAGTACTTC.